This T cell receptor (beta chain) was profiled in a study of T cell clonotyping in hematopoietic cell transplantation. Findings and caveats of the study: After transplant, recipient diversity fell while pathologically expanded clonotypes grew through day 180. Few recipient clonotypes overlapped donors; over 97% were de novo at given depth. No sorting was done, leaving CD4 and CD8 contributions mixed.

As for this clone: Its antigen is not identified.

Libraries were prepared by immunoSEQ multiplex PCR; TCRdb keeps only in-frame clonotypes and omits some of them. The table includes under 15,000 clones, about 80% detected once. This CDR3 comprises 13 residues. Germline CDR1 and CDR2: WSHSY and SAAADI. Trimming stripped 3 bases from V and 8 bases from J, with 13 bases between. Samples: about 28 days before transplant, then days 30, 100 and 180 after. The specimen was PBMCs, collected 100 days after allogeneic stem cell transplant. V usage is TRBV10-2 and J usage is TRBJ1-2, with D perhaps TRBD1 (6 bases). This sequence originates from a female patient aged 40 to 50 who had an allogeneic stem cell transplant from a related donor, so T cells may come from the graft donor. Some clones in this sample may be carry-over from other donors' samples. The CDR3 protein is CASSDNTGNGYTF. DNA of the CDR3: TGCGCCAGCAGTGACAATACAGGGAACGGCTACACCTTC.